One TCR beta chain is described in this entry. Its antigen is currently unknown. Profiling relied on immunoSEQ multiplex PCR, and the TCRdb table lists in-frame clones only, not all of them. Here the sample spans some 130,000 clones, 70% to 90% being singletons. The CDR3 spans 12 residues. Per the germline V gene, CDR1 is SNHLY and CDR2 is FYNNEI. The V end was cut by 3 bases, the J end by 5 bases, with 7 bases between. The data belong to a study of T cell responses to AZD1222 COVID-19 vaccine. Notes on the study in general: Spike-specific TCR breadth and depth grew following two AZD1222 doses. The study identified only a handful of AZD1222 recipients as seropositive at baseline. The study reported that nearly half of spike-specific TCRs target unmutated variant regions.

This chain connects TRBV2 to TRBJ2-5; D call uncertain. This TCR came from an adult in good health. Source: peripheral blood, taken on day 0 of AZD1222 vaccination. CDR3: CASSDDGETQYF. The CDR3 DNA sequence: TGTGCCAGCAGTGATGACGGGGAGACCCAGTACTTC.